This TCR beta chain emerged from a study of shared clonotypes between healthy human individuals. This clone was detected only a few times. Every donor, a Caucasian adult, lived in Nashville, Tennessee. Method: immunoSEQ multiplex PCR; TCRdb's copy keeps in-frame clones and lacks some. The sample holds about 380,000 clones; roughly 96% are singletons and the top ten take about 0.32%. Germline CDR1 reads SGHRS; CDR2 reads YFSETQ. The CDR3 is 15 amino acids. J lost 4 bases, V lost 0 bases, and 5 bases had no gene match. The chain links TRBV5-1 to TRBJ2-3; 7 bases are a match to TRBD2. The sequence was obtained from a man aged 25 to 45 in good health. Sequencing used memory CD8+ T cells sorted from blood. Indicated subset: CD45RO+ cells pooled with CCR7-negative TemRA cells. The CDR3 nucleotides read TGCGCCAGCAGCTTGGCTGGTGGGGGGGCAGATACGCAGTATTTT. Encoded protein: CASSLAGGGADTQYF.